The 17 T cell receptor beta chains listed next were all sequenced from one sample in a study of OX40 agonist ivuxolimab in advanced cancers. Measured with immunoSEQ multiplex PCR; TCRdb has only the in-frame clones, and not every one. Altogether roughly 77,000 clones are present, about 90% being singletons, with the ten largest covering around 10%. The source was CD4+ or CD8+ T cells sorted from blood, collected in a trial of the OX40 agonist ivuxolimab. The source is an adult with an advanced solid tumor such as melanoma, head and neck, liver or kidney cancer.

This rearrangement joins TRBV6-1 to TRBJ1-6; D not certain. The CDR3 spans 12 residues. V lost 10 bases and J 7 bases, leaving 11 bases between the germline ends. Germline CDR1 reads MNHNS; CDR2 reads SASEGT. CDR3 region: CAIRAWNSPLHF. The CDR3 DNA follows: TGTGCCATACGGGCGTGGAATTCACCCCTCCACTTT.

The chain recombines TRBV7-9 with TRBJ2-5; D is undetermined. Germline CDR1 reads SEHNR; CDR2 reads FQNEAQ (reference sequence). Trimming shortened V by 5 bases and J by 5 bases, and 9 bases separated the two germline ends. There are 12 residues in the CDR3. The CDR3 sequence: CASSENSETQYF. CDR3 sequence (DNA): TGTGCCAGCAGCGAGAACTCCGAGACCCAGTACTTC.

The rearrangement uses TRBV19 and TRBJ2-3; no firm D call. The CDR3 loop spans 13 amino acids. Germline loops: CDR1 LNHDA, CDR2 SQIVND (reference sequence). V lost 2 bases and J 6 bases, leaving 9 bases between the germline ends. Here the CDR3 DNA reads TGTGCCAGTAGTATAACCGATTGGGATACGCAGTATTTT. It yields the protein CASSITDWDTQYF.

J is TRBJ2-3 and V is TRBV7-2; a possible D gene is TRBD2 (6 bases). V lost 5 bases to trimming and J lost 2 bases, with 14 bases between them. This CDR3 contains 15 residues. Looked up from germline, CDR1 is SGHTA and CDR2 is FQGNSA. This CDR3 is CASSPGVSNTDTQYF. The CDR3 DNA reads TGTGCCAGCAGCCCGGGGGTCAGTAACACAGATACGCAGTATTTT.

The chain couples TRBV15 to TRBJ1-1; D possibly corresponds to TRBD1 (5 bases). This CDR3 has 14 residues. Trimming cost V 2 bases and J 6 bases, with 13 bases left between them. The germline V gene encodes CDR1 LNHNV and CDR2 YYDKDF (reference sequence). CDR3 nucleotide sequence: TGTGCCACCAGCAGACCGCAGGGTGGGGCTGAAGCTTTCTTT. Protein sequence: CATSRPQGGAEAFF.

The genes are TRBV7-9 and TRBJ2-7; tentatively, D is TRBD2 (5 bases). Germline-derived CDR1 and CDR2 are SEHNR and FQNEAQ (reference sequence). The CDR3 is made up of 12 amino acids. The ends were cut back, 6 bases at V and 2 bases at J, with 8 bases in the middle. CDR3 protein: CASRLGTYEQYF. For the CDR3, the DNA is TGTGCCAGCAGACTAGGTACCTACGAGCAGTACTTC.

The chain combines TRBV15 with TRBJ1-5, with unresolved D. The ends were cut back, 0 bases at V and 5 bases at J, with 11 bases in the middle. Looked up from germline, CDR1 is LNHNV and CDR2 is YYDKDF (reference sequence). There are 15 residues in the CDR3. The CDR3 sequence: CATSRDFGDDQPQHF. The CDR3 nucleotides are TGTGCCACCAGCAGAGACTTTGGGGATGATCAGCCCCAGCATTTT.

The rearrangement uses TRBV10-2 and TRBJ1-1; D perhaps matches TRBD1 (6 bases). The CDR3 spans 14 residues. Between the trimmed V and J ends, which lost 6 bases and 0 bases, there was a span of 11 bases. The germline gives CDR1 WSHSY, CDR2 SAAADI. Written as DNA, the CDR3 is TGCGCCAGCAGGGAGGGACAATTGAACACTGAAGCTTTCTTT. It codes for CASREGQLNTEAFF.

The chain recombines TRBV5-4 with TRBJ2-3; D is possibly TRBD2 (6 bases). Trimming left V 4 bases short and J 6 bases short, with 6 bases between. CDR1 and CDR2 (germline): SGHNT, YYREEE (reference sequence). The CDR3 covers 11 residues. The CDR3 sequence is CASSAGDTQYF. CDR3 nucleotides: TGTGCCAGCAGCGCGGGGGATACGCAGTATTTT. Variable domain in full (rest from reference TRBV5-4 and TRBJ2-3): ETGVTQSPTHLIKTRGQQVTLRCSSQSGHNTVSWYQQALGQGPQFIFQYYREEENGRGNFPPRFSGLQFPNYSSELNVNALELDDSALYLCASSAGDTQYFGPGTRLTVL.

The chain links TRBV10-3 to TRBJ2-1; 8 bases fit TRBD2. Germline assignment: CDR1 ENHRY and CDR2 SYGVKD. The CDR3 covers 15 residues. V lost 6 bases, J lost 2 bases, and 6 bases stayed unmatched. This chain's CDR3 is CAIRGGGSPYNEQFF. For the CDR3, the DNA is TGTGCCATCAGGGGCGGGGGGTCCCCCTACAATGAGCAGTTCTTC.

V usage is TRBV27 and J usage is TRBJ1-1; D call uncertain. CDR1 and CDR2 (germline): MNHEY, SMNVEV (reference sequence). Trimming cost V 6 bases and J 3 bases, with 17 bases left between them. The CDR3 sequence is 15 residues long. The CDR3 sequence: CASRLLQNWDTEAFF. The DNA for the CDR3 is TGTGCCAGCAGACTCCTACAAAACTGGGACACTGAAGCTTTCTTT.

J is TRBJ1-1 and V is TRBV5-6; D is unclear. The V end lost 5 bases, the J end lost 1 base, and 9 bases lay between the germline ends. This CDR3 has 13 residues. Looked up from germline, CDR1 is SGHDT and CDR2 is YYEEEE. The CDR3 loop reads CASSRAGNTEAFF. CDR3 coding DNA: TGTGCCAGCAGTCGGGCAGGGAACACTGAAGCTTTCTTT.

The chain recombines TRBV27 with TRBJ2-7; D gene unclear. The CDR3 spans 13 residues. Looked up from germline, CDR1 is MNHEY and CDR2 is SMNVEV (reference sequence). V gave up 3 bases and J gave up 3 bases, with 9 bases separating them. Here the CDR3 reads CASSLQAFYEQYF. The CDR3 region has the DNA TGTGCCAGCAGTTTGCAGGCCTTCTACGAGCAGTACTTC.

J is TRBJ1-2 and V is TRBV6-5; perhaps TRBD1 as D (5 bases). Trimming cost V 2 bases and J 6 bases, with 10 bases left between them. CDR1 and CDR2 (germline): MNHEY, SVGAGI. CDR3 length: 13 amino acids. The CDR3 reads CASSYHLTDGYTF. CDR3 bases: TGTGCCAGCAGTTACCATTTGACAGATGGCTACACCTTC.

The chain employs TRBV6-6 and TRBJ1-1; 7 bases map to TRBD1. Germline trimming cut 6 bases from V and 5 bases from J; bases unmatched to any gene: 9. The CDR3 has 14 residues. The germline V gene encodes CDR1 MNHNY and CDR2 SVGAGI (reference sequence). The CDR3 nucleotides read TGTGCCAGCAGGATGACTACAGGGGTGACTGAAGCTTTCTTT. Encoded protein: CASRMTTGVTEAFF.

This chain links TRBV2 with TRBJ1-1; the match to TRBD1 covers 8 bases. Germline V gives CDR1 SNHLY, CDR2 FYNNEI. V was pared by 6 bases and J by 0 bases, with 12 bases of the junction left unmatched. The CDR3 consists of 17 residues. The CDR3 DNA sequence: TGTGCCAGCAGCCGACGGACAGGGAACTCTTTGAACACTGAAGCTTTCTTT. It encodes CASSRRTGNSLNTEAFF.

The CDR3 DNA reads TGTGCCAGCAGCTTTGGAGGCACTGAAGCTTTCTTT. This encodes CASSFGGTEAFF. V usage is TRBV13 and J usage is TRBJ1-1; D gene ambiguous. Germline V gene data show CDR1 as PRHDT and CDR2 as FYEKMQ (reference sequence). The CDR3 has 12 amino acids. With 3 bases removed from V and 4 bases from J, the gap between germline ends came to 6 bases. The full variable domain, its missing parts supplied by reference TRBV13 and TRBJ1-1, is AAGVIQSPRHLIKEKRETATLKCYPIPRHDTVYWYQQGPGQDPQFLISFYEKMQSDKGSIPDRFSAQQFSDYHSELNMSSLELGDSALYFCASSFGGTEAFFGQGTRLTVV.